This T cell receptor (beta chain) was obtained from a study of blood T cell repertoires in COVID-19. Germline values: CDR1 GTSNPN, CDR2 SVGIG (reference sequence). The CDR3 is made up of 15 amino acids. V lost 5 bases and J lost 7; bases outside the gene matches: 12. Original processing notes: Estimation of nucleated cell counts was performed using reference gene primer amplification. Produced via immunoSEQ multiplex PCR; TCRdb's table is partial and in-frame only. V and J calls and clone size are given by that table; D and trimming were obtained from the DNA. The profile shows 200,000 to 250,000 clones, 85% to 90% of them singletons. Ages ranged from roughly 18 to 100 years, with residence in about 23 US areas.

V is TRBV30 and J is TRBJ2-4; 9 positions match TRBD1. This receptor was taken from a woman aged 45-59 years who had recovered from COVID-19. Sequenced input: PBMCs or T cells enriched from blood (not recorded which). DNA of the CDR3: TGTGCCTGGGCCATGGGGACAGGGAGGACGAACATTCAGTACTTC. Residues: CAWAMGTGRTNIQYF.